The clone carrying this T cell receptor beta chain was seen many times. No antigen is known for it. The sample belongs to a study of regulatory T cells in long-lasting Graves disease. General observations from the study: Persistent disease was characterized by preferential usage of TRBV28, TRBJ1-2 and TRBJ2-5.

HTBI primers from iRepertoire and Arm-PCR of CDR3 regions yielded the TCR beta libraries. As processed by the authors: Throughout the samples, researchers identified roughly 57 TRBV and roughly 13 TRBJ segments. TCRdb analysed the multiplex PCR reads with MiXCR anew, one entry per CDR3 protein. The V and J calls reflect TCRdb's pipeline rather than the authors' work. Of 300,000 to 450,000 distinct CDR3 sequences in the sample, about 14% were seen once. Germline-derived CDR1 and CDR2 are SGHRS and YFSETQ. Trimming cost V 0 bases and J 10 bases, with 10 bases left between them. The CDR3 runs 12 residues. Stated time point: newly diagnosed GD, antithyroid drugs for less than 3 months. Researchers made the TCR library from RNA that was extracted from PBMCs. Diagnosing Graves' disease relied on the American Thyroid Association guidelines. Around 8.2 milliliters of peripheral blood went into EDTA tubes.

Source: peripheral blood mononuclear cells (PBMCs), taken at new diagnosis, from a patient treated with antithyroid drugs. V and J are TRBV5-1 and TRBJ1-1; D gene uncertain. The source is a female donor with Graves disease. The CDR3 nucleotides read TGCGCCAGCAGCTTGGGGACCGAAGGAGCTTTCTTT. The encoded protein is CASSLGTEGAFF.